This T cell receptor beta chain was recorded in a study of blood T cell repertoires in COVID-19. Sequencing used immunoSEQ multiplex PCR; TCRdb keeps in-frame clones, though not all of them. The sample records fewer than 350,000 clones, just over 90% being singletons. Assignment of participants to cohorts was predicated upon participant-reported clinical history. The germline gives CDR1 SGHNT, CDR2 YENEEA. The CDR3 sequence is 13 residues long. The V end was cut by 4 bases, the J end by 6 bases, with 10 bases between. J is TRBJ2-1 and V is TRBV11-3; no definite D call. The receptor's source is a woman aged 40 to 50 with acute COVID-19. The specimen was PBMCs or T cells enriched from blood (not recorded which). CDR3 in DNA: TGTGCCAGCAGCTCCCGGGTGTTCAATGAGCAGTTCTTC. Translated, it gives CASSSRVFNEQFF.